This TCR beta chain came from a study of OX40 agonist ivuxolimab in advanced cancers. The protocol was immunoSEQ multiplex PCR, while the TCRdb copy is restricted to in-frame clones and leaves out a portion. The sample yields around 40,000 clones, around 88% seen once. Study-level results: At 0.1 to 3.0 mg/kg and by week 6, CD4+ and CD8+ T cells in the blood had expanded clonally. Among patients with partial responses at 0.1-3.0 mg/kg, clonal expansion was among the lowest.

Turning to this clone: The target antigen is unknown.

People who had autoimmune disease history or systemic immunosuppression were excluded. V lost 2 bases, J lost 5 bases, and 6 bases stayed unmatched. The CDR3 is 14 amino acids. CDR1 LGHNA and CDR2 YSLEER come from the germline V gene. The TCR was taken from an adult with an advanced solid tumor such as melanoma, head and neck, liver or kidney cancer. The rearrangement joins TRBV4-3 to TRBJ2-7, with 7 positions matching TRBD1. The sequenced sample was CD4+ or CD8+ T cells sorted from blood, obtained in a trial of the OX40 agonist ivuxolimab. The CDR3 spells CASSQRQGLDEQYF. CDR3 DNA sequence: TGCGCCAGCAGCCAAAGACAGGGATTGGACGAGCAGTACTTC.